This T cell receptor (beta chain) originates from a study of cytomegalovirus exposure and HLA in healthy donors. Study-wide points: Most TCR sequences showed up rarely, but some public TCRs showed up in many donors.

This CDR3 comprises 15 residues. Germline CDR1 MRHNA, CDR2 SNTAGT. The V segment lost 4 bases and the J segment 2 bases; nucleotides outside the gene matches: 2. This clone was picked up many times. What it recognizes is unknown. The PCR ran on 60 Vbeta and 13 Jbeta primers. Repertoires were generated with immunoSEQ multiplex PCR, while TCRdb's copy carries only in-frame clones and drops some. The repertoire has 110,000 or so clones, almost 75% of them found once; the top ten carry approximately 8%. Specimen: PBMCs. The chain links TRBV6-4 to TRBJ1-3, with 10 bases matching TRBD1. This clonotype was obtained from a man aged 35 to 55 in good health and CMV-seronegative. CDR3 loop: CASSVGTGAGNTIYF. The CDR3 nucleotides are TGTGCCAGCAGTGTCGGGACAGGGGCTGGAAACACCATATATTTT.